Shown below are 14 T cell receptor beta chains from a single sample sequenced in a study of T-cell reconstitution after alpha-beta-depleted transplantation in children. Molecular barcoding with unique molecular identifiers was used for the TCRbeta library. A single record per CDR3 protein comes from TCRdb applying MiXCR to the PCR reads. The top ten clones hold around 4.5% of a sample with about 350,000 distinct CDR3 sequences, 13% of them seen once. The sample was PBMCs, taken from the stem cell graft. The source of these receptors is a human donor who donated a stem cell graft to a child with Fanconi anemia.

This clonotype was seen only a few times. The chain has TRBV10-3 and TRBJ1-4; tentative D call: TRBD1 (6 bases). Germline CDR1 and CDR2: ENHRY and SYGVKD. Trimming took 4 bases from V and 8 from J, leaving 17 bases between them. The CDR3 sequence is 15 residues long. CDR3 in DNA: TGTGCCATCAGTGCTTTGCCAGGGGAAGGGGAAAAACTGTTTTTT. This translates into CAISALPGEGEKLFF.

This clonotype has only a few counts. This chain joins TRBV7-8 and TRBJ1-1; 7 positions match TRBD1. Germline CDR1 SGHVS, CDR2 FQNEAQ. The trim removed 6 bases at V and 10 bases at J, leaving 8 bases unmatched. The CDR3 contains 12 residues. The CDR3 DNA sequence: TGTGCCAGCAGGAACCGGGACAGACTAGCTTTCTTT. This sequence encodes CASRNRDRLAFF.

The genes are TRBV29-1 and TRBJ2-3; D is perhaps TRBD1 (5 bases). This CDR3 spans 11 amino acids. Trimming cost V 5 bases and J 6 bases, with 9 bases left between them. Germline-derived CDR1 and CDR2 are SQVTM and ANQGSEA. The CDR3 is CSVPSGDTQYF. The CDR3 DNA sequence: TGCAGCGTTCCATCAGGGGATACGCAGTATTTT.

This CDR3 reads CASSKRGTSGGHEQFF. The CDR3 nucleotides read TGTGCCAGTAGTAAACGCGGGACTAGCGGGGGTCATGAGCAGTTCTTC. This chain uses TRBV19 with TRBJ2-1; the match to TRBD2 covers 14 bases. Per germline, CDR1 LNHDA and CDR2 SQIVND (reference sequence). The V gene end was trimmed by 4 bases and the J gene end by 8 bases; junction bases not matched to a gene: 7. The CDR3 runs 16 residues. The entire variable domain, with the rest obtained from reference TRBV19 and TRBJ2-1, is as follows: DGGITQSPKYLFRKEGQNVTLSCEQNLNHDAMYWYRQDPGQGLRLIYYSQIVNDFQKGDIAEGYSVSREKKESFPLTVTSAQKNPTAFYLCASSKRGTSGGHEQFFGPGTRLTVL.

The sample holds one count of this clonotype. The V gene is TRBV2, the J gene TRBJ2-4; D gene unclear. V was pared by 3 bases and J by 0 bases, with 9 bases between. Germline CDR1 reads SNHLY; CDR2 reads FYNNEI. This CDR3 spans 15 amino acids. The chain's CDR3 is CASSDMGLAKNIQYF. The CDR3 DNA reads as TGTGCCAGCAGTGATATGGGTTTAGCCAAAAACATTCAGTACTTC.

This clonotype was detected ten times or more. The rearrangement links TRBV7-2 to TRBJ2-2; maybe TRBD2 (6 bases). CDR3 length equals 15 residues. V was trimmed by 0 bases and J by 3 bases, leaving 8 bases between them. CDR1 and CDR2 from the germline V gene are SGHTA and FQGNSA. CDR3 protein: CASSLAGTYTGELFF. CDR3 DNA sequence: TGTGCCAGCAGCTTAGCGGGGACTTACACCGGGGAGCTGTTTTTT.

This clonotype has only a few counts. The V and J genes are TRBV11-2 and TRBJ2-3, with D maybe TRBD2 (7 bases). Germline CDR1 and CDR2: SGHAT and FQNNGV. The CDR3 contains 16 residues. Trimming shortened V by 5 bases and J by 4 bases, and 19 bases separated the two germline ends. The CDR3 region is CASSPAGGGRADTQYF. Here the CDR3 DNA reads TGTGCCAGCAGCCCGGCTGGCGGGGGCCGGGCAGATACGCAGTATTTT.

This clonotype was counted at least ten times. The V and J genes are TRBV5-6 and TRBJ2-7; TRBD1 matches at 7 bases. J was trimmed by 0 bases and V by 6 bases; bases with no gene match: 6. Germline values: CDR1 SGHDT, CDR2 YYEEEE. This CDR3 contains 14 residues. The CDR3 protein is CASTPDRNSYEQYF. The CDR3 coding sequence is TGTGCCAGCACCCCGGACAGGAACTCCTACGAGCAGTACTTC.

The rearrangement uses TRBV18 and TRBJ1-1; weak D call: TRBD1 (6 bases). V was clipped by 3 bases and J by 1 base, with 12 bases between them. CDR1 and CDR2 from the germline V gene are KGHSH and LQKENI. CDR3 length: 15 residues. The CDR3 DNA follows: TGTGCCAGCTCACCGTACCTGACAGGGAACACTGAAGCTTTCTTT. Its protein product is CASSPYLTGNTEAFF.

This clonotype appeared a few times. CDR3 residues: CASSLAGTGANVLTF. For the CDR3, the DNA is TGTGCCAGCAGCTTAGCAGGGACTGGGGCCAACGTCCTGACTTTC. The chain uses TRBV7-8 and TRBJ2-6; D is ambiguous. The CDR3 loop spans 15 amino acids. Germline V gives CDR1 SGHVS, CDR2 FQNEAQ. V dropped 0 bases and J dropped 2 bases, with 5 bases sitting between them.

A few counts support this clonotype. The chain couples TRBV7-6 to TRBJ1-3, with 7 bases fitting TRBD1. V shed 1 base, J shed 4 bases, and the junction held 4 bases outside the gene matches. CDR1 and CDR2 from the germline V gene are SGHVS and FNYEAQ. This CDR3 is built from 15 residues. In DNA form, the CDR3 reads TGTGCCAGCAGCTTAGAGGGGGCCAGGGGAAACACCATATATTTT. Protein sequence: CASSLEGARGNTIYF. The full variable domain, with the rest looked up from reference TRBV7-6 and TRBJ1-3, is GAGVSQSPRYKVTKRGQDVALRCDPISGHVSLYWYRQALGQGPEFLTYFNYEAQQDKSGLPNDRFSAERPEGSISTLTIQRTEQRDSAMYRCASSLEGARGNTIYFGEGSWLTVV.

This clonotype was picked up a small number of times. One end of the junction fails to match germline, which may point to a read error. The rearrangement links TRBV7-7 to TRBJ2-5; D may be TRBD1 (6 bases). The CDR3 consists of 15 residues. CDR1 is SSHAT and CDR2 is FNYEAQ in the germline V gene (reference sequence). CDR3 region: CASSSDSFQGETQYF. The DNA of the CDR3 is TGTGCTAGCAGCTCGGACTCTTTCCAGGGGGAGACCCAGTACTTC. Full variable domain (rest looked up from reference TRBV7-7 and TRBJ2-5): GAGVSQSPRYKVTKRGQDVTLRCDPISSHATLYWYQQALGQGPEFLTYFNYEAQPDKSGLPSDRFSAERPEGSISTLTIQRTEQRDSAMYRCASSSDSFQGETQYFGPGTRLLVL.

About this clonotype: Given a much more abundant clone one base away, this may be a read error. V gene TRBV5-6 combines with J gene TRBJ1-2, with 8 bases that match TRBD1. Germline V gene data show CDR1 as SGHDT and CDR2 as YYEEEE. J was trimmed by 6 bases and V by 4 bases; bases with no gene match: 2. The CDR3 runs 12 residues. CDR3 bases: TGTGCCAGCAGCCAGACAGGGGATGGCTACACCTTC. Amino acids: CASSQTGDGYTF. The full variable domain, in which reference TRBV5-6 and TRBJ1-2 provide the parts outside the CDR3, is DAGVTQSPTHLIKTRGQQVTLRCSPKSGHDTVSWYQQALGQGPQFIFQYYEEEERQRGNFPDRFSGHQFPNYSSELNVNALLLGDSALYLCASSQTGDGYTFGSGTRLTVV.

The rearrangement links TRBV7-2 to TRBJ2-7; possibly TRBD1 for D (6 bases). The V end lost 8 bases, the J end lost 2 bases, and 13 bases lay between the germline ends. Per germline, CDR1 SGHTA and CDR2 FQGNSA. The CDR3 contains 13 residues. In DNA form, the CDR3 reads TGTGCCAGCCGGCAGGGGTCTGCCTACGAGCAGTACTTC. Its protein is CASRQGSAYEQYF.